What follows is one T cell receptor beta chain and its context. This record comes from a study of shared clonotypes between healthy human individuals. Germline lookup yields CDR1 MGHDK and CDR2 SYGVNS. After removal of 4 bases from V and 3 bases from J, the junction contained 12 bases not matched to a gene. There are 17 residues in the CDR3. Sequencing was performed with immunoSEQ multiplex PCR; in TCRdb, only in-frame clones are kept and a portion is missing. This table has under 600,000 clones, roughly 97% appearing once. A CD45RA+ naive subset and a CD45RA-negative memory subset were split from CD4+ cells.

This clonotype was sampled from a woman in her twenties or thirties in good health. The chain uses TRBV25-1 and TRBJ2-1; TRBD1 matches at 7 bases. The sequenced sample was naive CD4+ T cells sorted from blood. The subset was: CD45RA+ positively selected. CDR3 region: CASSGLPLGQIYNEQFF. In DNA, the CDR3 is TGTGCCAGCAGTGGCCTCCCCTTGGGACAGATCTACAATGAGCAGTTCTTC. Supplemented by reference TRBV25-1 and TRBJ2-1, the full variable domain reads EADIYQTPRYLVIGTGKKITLECSQTMGHDKMYWYQQDPGMELHLIHYSYGVNSTEKGDLSSESTVSRIRTEHFPLTLESARPSHTSQYLCASSGLPLGQIYNEQFFGPGTRLTVL.